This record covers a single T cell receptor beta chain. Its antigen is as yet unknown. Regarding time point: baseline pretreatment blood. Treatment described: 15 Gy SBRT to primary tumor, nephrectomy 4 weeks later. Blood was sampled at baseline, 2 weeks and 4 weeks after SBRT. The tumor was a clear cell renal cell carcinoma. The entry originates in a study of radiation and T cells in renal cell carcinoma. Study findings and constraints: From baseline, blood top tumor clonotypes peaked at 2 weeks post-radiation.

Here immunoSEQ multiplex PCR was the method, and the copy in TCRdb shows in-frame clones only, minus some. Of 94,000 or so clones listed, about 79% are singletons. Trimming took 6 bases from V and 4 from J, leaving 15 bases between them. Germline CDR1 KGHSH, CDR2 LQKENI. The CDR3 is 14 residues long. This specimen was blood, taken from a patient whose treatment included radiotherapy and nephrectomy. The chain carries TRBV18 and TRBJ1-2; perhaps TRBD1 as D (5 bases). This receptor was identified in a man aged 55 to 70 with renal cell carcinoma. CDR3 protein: CASSTTGRSYGYTF. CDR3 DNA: TGTGCCAGCTCCACAACGGGACGTAGCTATGGCTACACCTTC.